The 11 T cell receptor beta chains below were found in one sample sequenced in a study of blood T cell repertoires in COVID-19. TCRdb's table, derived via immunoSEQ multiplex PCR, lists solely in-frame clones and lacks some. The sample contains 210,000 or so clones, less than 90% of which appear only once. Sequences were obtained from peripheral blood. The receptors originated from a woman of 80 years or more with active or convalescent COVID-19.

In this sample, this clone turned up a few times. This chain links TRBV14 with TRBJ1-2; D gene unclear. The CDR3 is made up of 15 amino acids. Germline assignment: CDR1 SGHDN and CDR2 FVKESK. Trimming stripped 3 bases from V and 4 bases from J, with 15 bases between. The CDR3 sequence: CASSQSLGAGYGYTF. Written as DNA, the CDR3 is TGTGCCAGCAGCCAGTCCCTGGGCGCCGGCTATGGCTACACCTTC.

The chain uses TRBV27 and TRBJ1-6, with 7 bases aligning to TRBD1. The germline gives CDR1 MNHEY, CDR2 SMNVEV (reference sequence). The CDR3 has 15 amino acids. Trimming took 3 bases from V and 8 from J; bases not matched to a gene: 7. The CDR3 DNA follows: TGTGCCAGCAGTTTCAGGACAGGCTGGGATTCACCCCTCCACTTT. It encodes CASSFRTGWDSPLHF.

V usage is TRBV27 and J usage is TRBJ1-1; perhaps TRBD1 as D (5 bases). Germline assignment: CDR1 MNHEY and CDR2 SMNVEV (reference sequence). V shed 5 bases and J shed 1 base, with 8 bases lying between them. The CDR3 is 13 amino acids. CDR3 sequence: CASSKRGNTEAFF. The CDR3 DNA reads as TGTGCCAGCAGTAAAAGGGGGAACACTGAAGCTTTCTTT.

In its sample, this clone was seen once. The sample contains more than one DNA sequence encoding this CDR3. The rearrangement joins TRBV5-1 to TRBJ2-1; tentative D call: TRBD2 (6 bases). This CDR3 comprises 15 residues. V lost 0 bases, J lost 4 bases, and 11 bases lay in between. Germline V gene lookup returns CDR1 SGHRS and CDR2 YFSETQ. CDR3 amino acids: CASSLEVLAYNEQFF. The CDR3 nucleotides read TGCGCCAGCAGCTTGGAAGTACTAGCATACAATGAGCAGTTCTTC.

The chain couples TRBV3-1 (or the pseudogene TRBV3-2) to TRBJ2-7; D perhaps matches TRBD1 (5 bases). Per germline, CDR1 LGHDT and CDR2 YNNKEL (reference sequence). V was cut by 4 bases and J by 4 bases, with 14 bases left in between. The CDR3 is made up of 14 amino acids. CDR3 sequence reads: CASSPRQGLYEQYF. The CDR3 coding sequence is TGTGCCAGCAGCCCCCGGCAGGGCTTGTACGAGCAGTACTTC.

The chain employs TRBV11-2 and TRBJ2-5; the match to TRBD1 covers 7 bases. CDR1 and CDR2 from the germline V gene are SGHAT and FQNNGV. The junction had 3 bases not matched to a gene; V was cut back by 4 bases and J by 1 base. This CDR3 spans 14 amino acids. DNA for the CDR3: TGTGCCAGCAGCTACAGGGGCGGCCAAGAGACCCAGTACTTC. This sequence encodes CASSYRGGQETQYF.

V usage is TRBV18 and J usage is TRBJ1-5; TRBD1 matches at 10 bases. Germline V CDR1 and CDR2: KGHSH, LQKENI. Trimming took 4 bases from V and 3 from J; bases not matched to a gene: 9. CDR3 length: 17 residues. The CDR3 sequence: CASSRSTGTGDNQPQHF. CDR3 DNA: TGTGCCAGCTCACGTAGTACCGGGACAGGGGACAATCAGCCCCAGCATTTT.

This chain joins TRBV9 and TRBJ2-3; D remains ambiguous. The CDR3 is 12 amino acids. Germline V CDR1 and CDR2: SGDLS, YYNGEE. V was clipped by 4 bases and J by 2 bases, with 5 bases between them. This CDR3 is CASSSYTDTQYF. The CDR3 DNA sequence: TGTGCCAGCAGCTCGTACACAGATACGCAGTATTTT.

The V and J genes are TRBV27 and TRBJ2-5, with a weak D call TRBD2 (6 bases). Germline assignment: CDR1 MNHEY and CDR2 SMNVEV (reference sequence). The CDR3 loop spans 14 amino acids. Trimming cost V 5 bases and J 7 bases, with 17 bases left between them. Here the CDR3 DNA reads TGTGCCAGCAGTCCCCGACTAGTGTTCGCGACCCAGTACTTC. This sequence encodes CASSPRLVFATQYF.

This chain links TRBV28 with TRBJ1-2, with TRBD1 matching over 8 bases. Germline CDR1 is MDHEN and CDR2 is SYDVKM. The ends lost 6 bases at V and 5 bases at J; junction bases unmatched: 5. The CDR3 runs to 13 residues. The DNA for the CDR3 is TGTGCCAGCAGCCGGACAGGGAAATATGGCTACACCTTC. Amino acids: CASSRTGKYGYTF.

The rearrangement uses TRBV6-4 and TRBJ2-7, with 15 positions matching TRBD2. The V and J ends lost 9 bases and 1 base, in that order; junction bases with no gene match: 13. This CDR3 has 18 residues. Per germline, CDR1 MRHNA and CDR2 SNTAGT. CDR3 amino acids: CARHPGLAGGLGSYEQYF. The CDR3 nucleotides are TGTGCCAGGCATCCGGGACTAGCGGGGGGTTTGGGGTCCTACGAGCAGTACTTC.